Listed below are T cell receptor beta chains from one sample, sequenced in a study of cytomegalovirus exposure and HLA in healthy donors. This table comes from immunoSEQ multiplex PCR, and its TCRdb copy is limited to in-frame clones, with some not included. The sample records roughly 140,000 clones, around 82% being singletons. What was sequenced was PBMCs. These receptors were collected from a woman aged 45 to 65 in good health and CMV-seropositive. Each CDR3 is given with its conserved first and last residue. D genes are given only for firm matches. Clone size appears in some rows only: once, few, many, or a class for an expanded clone.

CDR3,DNA,D,J,V,size
CASSQDLRYEQYF,TGCGCCAGCAGCCAAGACTTGAGGTACGAGCAGTACTTC,NA,TRBJ2-7,TRBV4-1,NA
CASSEWWEEGSTDTQYF,TGTGCCAGCAGTGAATGGTGGGAGGAGGGGAGCACAGATACGCAGTATTTT,NA,TRBJ2-3,TRBV25-1,NA
CASSFTPGLNSGANVLTF,TGTGCCAGCAGCTTCACACCGGGACTGAACTCTGGGGCCAACGTCCTGACTTTC,NA,TRBJ2-6,TRBV5-6,NA
CASSLTGAGEQYF,TGCGCCAGCAGCTTAACCGGGGCGGGGGAGCAGTACTTC,NA,TRBJ2-7,TRBV5-1,NA
CASSQNRDSNQPQHF,TGCGCCAGCAGCCAAAACAGAGATAGCAATCAGCCCCAGCATTTT,NA,TRBJ1-5,TRBV4-3,NA
CAWSVSNSPLHF,TGTGCCTGGAGTGTCAGTAATTCACCCCTCCACTTT,NA,TRBJ1-6,TRBV30,NA
CASSPGTGGYEQYF,TGTGCCAGCAGCCCTGGGACAGGAGGCTACGAGCAGTACTTC,TRBD1,TRBJ2-7,TRBV7-9,NA
CASSHRDRGGANTGELFF,TGTGCCAGCAGTCATAGGGACCGCGGGGGAGCGAACACCGGGGAGCTGTTTTTT,TRBD2,TRBJ2-2,TRBV7-9,NA
CASSPQEAGANVLTF,TGTGCCAGCAGTCCCCAGGAGGCTGGGGCCAACGTCCTGACTTTC,NA,TRBJ2-6,TRBV6-1,NA
CASSRNRDSDEQYF,TGTGCCAGCAGCCGTAACCGAGACAGCGACGAGCAGTACTTC,NA,TRBJ2-7,TRBV7-9,NA
CASSLRLAGARPYEQYF,TGTGCCAGCAGCTTGAGGCTAGCGGGGGCTCGTCCCTACGAGCAGTACTTC,TRBD2,TRBJ2-7,TRBV5-6,NA
CASSLGHTYEQYF,TGTGCCAGCAGCTTAGGACACACCTACGAGCAGTACTTC,NA,TRBJ2-7,TRBV7-6,NA
CASSRNSAGGPRDEQFF,TGCGCCAGCAGCCGAAACTCAGCGGGGGGGCCTCGGGATGAGCAGTTCTTC,TRBD2,TRBJ2-1,TRBV4-1,NA
CASSHGDGYEQYF,TGCGCCAGCAGCCACGGAGACGGCTACGAGCAGTACTTC,NA,TRBJ2-7,TRBV4-1,NA
CASSPALAGELFF,TGTGCCAGCAGCCCCGCGTTGGCCGGGGAGCTGTTTTTT,NA,TRBJ2-2,TRBV7-2,NA
CASSQDSISRNYGYTF,TGCGCCAGCAGCCAAGATTCGATTTCCAGGAACTATGGCTACACCTTC,NA,TRBJ1-2,TRBV4-3,NA
CASSPAGANVLTF,TGCGCCAGCAGTCCTGCGGGGGCCAACGTCCTGACTTTC,NA,TRBJ2-6,TRBV10-1,NA
CASSRPVGGASGELFF,TGTGCTAGCAGCCGGCCGGTGGGGGGGGCGAGCGGGGAGCTGTTTTTT,NA,TRBJ2-2,TRBV7-7,NA
CASSYSGRVTDTEAFF,TGTGCCAGCAGTTACTCGGGCCGCGTTACCGATACTGAAGCTTTCTTT,NA,TRBJ1-1,TRBV6-5,NA
CASSPKPHAGGFYEQYF,TGTGCCAGTAGTCCCAAGCCTCACGCGGGGGGGTTTTACGAGCAGTACTTC,TRBD2,TRBJ2-7,TRBV19,NA
CASNSGGAVYEQYF,TGTGCCAGCAATAGCGGGGGGGCCGTATACGAGCAGTACTTC,TRBD2,TRBJ2-7,TRBV11-2,NA
CASSLEGRGDQPQHF,TGTGCCAGCAGCTTAGAGGGCAGGGGTGACCAGCCCCAGCATTTT,NA,TRBJ1-5,TRBV7-2,NA
CASSTDGTGPYEQYF,TGTGCCAGTAGTACGGACGGGACAGGGCCCTACGAGCAGTACTTC,TRBD1,TRBJ2-7,TRBV19,NA
CASSQPDRGTTEAFF,TGCGCCAGCAGCCAACCGGACAGGGGGACCACTGAAGCTTTCTTT,TRBD1,TRBJ1-1,TRBV4-1,NA
CASSMWTGGDTEAFF,TGTGCCAGCAGCATGTGGACAGGCGGGGATACTGAAGCTTTCTTT,TRBD1,TRBJ1-1,TRBV14,NA
CASRRTGGGEQYF,TGTGCCAGCAGGAGGACAGGAGGGGGCGAGCAGTACTTC,NA,TRBJ2-7,TRBV2,NA
CASSAKDGFWEGYTF,TGTGCCAGCAGCGCCAAGGACGGCTTTTGGGAGGGCTACACCTTC,NA,TRBJ1-2,TRBV9,once
CASSLGQNGNTIYF,TGTGCCAGCAGCTTAGGACAAAATGGAAACACCATATATTTT,NA,TRBJ1-3,TRBV13,NA
CASRTGASYNEQFF,TGTGCCAGCCGGACAGGGGCCTCCTACAATGAGCAGTTCTTC,TRBD1,TRBJ2-1,TRBV18,NA
CASSPWGANYGYTF,TGTGCCAGCAGTCCCTGGGGGGCTAACTATGGCTACACCTTC,NA,TRBJ1-2,TRBV5-6,NA
CASSDGPYEQYF,TGTGCCAGCAGCGATGGGCCGTACGAGCAGTACTTC,NA,TRBJ2-7,TRBV7-9,NA
CAISGGGGGSTEAFF,TGTGCCATCAGTGGGGGAGGGGGGGGAAGTACTGAAGCTTTCTTT,NA,TRBJ1-1,TRBV10-3,NA